This is a list of T cell receptor beta chains from one sample in a study of shared clonotypes between healthy human individuals. This table comes from immunoSEQ multiplex PCR, and its TCRdb copy is limited to in-frame clones, with some not included. The table shows a few million clones, with over 90% occurring only once. Sequencing input: naive CD4+ T cells from PBMCs. Every receptor here comes from a man aged 18 to 30 in good health. Some clones in this sample may be carry-over from other donors' samples. Both conserved end residues are part of each CDR3. The order of the fields is D gene, V gene, clone size, J gene, CDR3 DNA, CDR3 protein. A D gene is named only where the DNA matches it firmly. Not every row has a clone size; where given, it reads once, few, many or a size class.

.	TRBV28	.	TRBJ1-5	TGTGCCAGCAGCCCCCGGCCAACAGGGCTTAATCAGCCCCAGCATTTT	CASSPRPTGLNQPQHF
TRBD1	TRBV6-6	.	TRBJ1-2	TGTGCCAGCAGACTCGGAGGACAGGGCTATGGCTACACCTTC	CASRLGGQGYGYTF
.	TRBV7-9	.	TRBJ2-2	TGTGCCAGCAGCTTAGCTACAGGGCGGCTCGCATCTGGGGAGCTGTTTTTT	CASSLATGRLASGELFF
.	TRBV11-1	.	TRBJ2-5	TGTGCCAGCAGCCGTCGGCTCGGACAGCAAGAGACCCAGTACTTC	CASSRRLGQQETQYF
TRBD2	TRBV28	once	TRBJ2-7	TGTGCCAGCAGCGGGACTAGCGGGGCCTACGAGCAGTACTTC	CASSGTSGAYEQYF
TRBD1	TRBV5-1	.	TRBJ2-7	TGCGCCAGCAGCTTGGGTGGGACAGTCCCCTACGAGCAGTACTTC	CASSLGGTVPYEQYF
TRBD1	TRBV28	.	TRBJ2-7	TGTGCCACCTCACAGGGGTCCTACGAGCAGTACTTC	CATSQGSYEQYF
.	TRBV7-9	.	TRBJ1-6	TGTGCCAGCAGCTTAGACAGTGATTCTCCCCTCCACTTT	CASSLDSDSPLHF
.	TRBV13	.	TRBJ2-3	TGTGCCAGCAGCTTTGATAGCGGCCGCACAGATACGCAGTATTTT	CASSFDSGRTDTQYF
.	TRBV7-9	.	TRBJ2-7	TGTGCCAGCAGCTACGACCGATCGGGAGAGCAGTACTTC	CASSYDRSGEQYF
.	TRBV2	.	TRBJ2-3	TGTGCCAGCAGCGACTGGGAGTCAGATACGCAGTATTTT	CASSDWESDTQYF
.	TRBV10-3	.	TRBJ2-1	TGTGCCATCAGTTACGTGGGCAATGAGCAGTTCTTC	CAISYVGNEQFF
TRBD2	TRBV4-1	.	TRBJ2-1	TGCGCCAGCAGCCAGACTGGCCTAGCGGGGCCAAATGAGCAGTTCTTC	CASSQTGLAGPNEQFF
TRBD2	TRBV7-2	.	TRBJ2-5	TGTGCCAGCAGCCAACGGACTAGCGACCAAGAGACCCAGTACTTC	CASSQRTSDQETQYF
.	TRBV30	.	TRBJ1-4	TGTGCCTGGAGTGTAAGCCCGTCCGGAAAACTGTTTTTT	CAWSVSPSGKLFF
TRBD2	TRBV6-5	.	TRBJ2-1	TGTGCCAGCGGGAGGGCCTCCTACAATGAGCAGTTCTTC	CASGRASYNEQFF
TRBD1	TRBV7-3	.	TRBJ1-2	TGTGCCAGCAGCTTTGGCGACAGGGTCATTATTTGTGGCTACACCTTC	CASSFGDRVIICGYTF
TRBD1	TRBV13	.	TRBJ2-1	TGTGCCAGCAGCTTACCACAGGGGATTCCGTACAATGAGCAGTTCTTC	CASSLPQGIPYNEQFF
TRBD1	TRBV7-6	.	TRBJ2-1	TGTGCCAGCAGCTTAATACTGGGACAGGGGTTGCTCATTGAGCAGTTCTTC	CASSLILGQGLLIEQFF
.	TRBV9	.	TRBJ2-7	TGTGCCAGCAGCCGTGGGGATGGGGACTCCTACGAGCAGTACTTC	CASSRGDGDSYEQYF
.	TRBV12-5	.	TRBJ2-3	TGTGCTAGTGGTCCCCCCGGGGATACGCAGTATTTT	CASGPPGDTQYF
.	TRBV6-1	.	TRBJ2-1	TGTGCCAGCAGGGTGGGAAACAATGAGCAGTTCTTC	CASRVGNNEQFF
TRBD2	TRBV4-2	.	TRBJ2-3	TGTGCCAGCAGCCCTAAGGTTAGCGGGAGTCAGGATACGCAGTATTTT	CASSPKVSGSQDTQYF
.	TRBV4-1	.	TRBJ2-7	TGCGCCAGCAGCCGGGAGACAGTCTACGAGCAGTACTTC	CASSRETVYEQYF
TRBD1	TRBV29-1	.	TRBJ2-2	TGCAGCGTTGAAGATCGCGCCGGGACAGGGGTCCCCGGGGAGCTGTTTTTT	CSVEDRAGTGVPGELFF
TRBD1	TRBV29-1	.	TRBJ2-2	TGCAGCGTGCTAGGGACAGCCACCGTATCCACCGGGGAGCTGTTTTTT	CSVLGTATVSTGELFF
.	TRBV19	.	TRBJ2-7	TGTGCCAGTAGTATCGGTGGGTCCTACTACGAGCAGTACTTC	CASSIGGSYYEQYF
.	TRBV6-5	.	TRBJ2-7	TGTGCCAGCAGGGCCCCAGGGGGGAGCTCCTACGAGCAGTACTTC	CASRAPGGSSYEQYF
TRBD1	TRBV27	.	TRBJ2-7	TGTGCCAGCAGTTTATTGGGACAGGGGCTAACCTACGAGCAGTACTTC	CASSLLGQGLTYEQYF
.	TRBV29-1	.	TRBJ2-5	TGCAGCGTGTCCAGGGGATACCAAGAGACCCAGTACTTC	CSVSRGYQETQYF
TRBD1	TRBV2	.	TRBJ1-4	TGTGCCAGCAGCGACAGGGTAGCTAATGAAAAACTGTTTTTT	CASSDRVANEKLFF
.	TRBV10-3	once	TRBJ1-1	TGTGCCAGCGGGGTCGAGTTGAACACTGAAGCTTTCTTT	CASGVELNTEAFF
TRBD1	TRBV5-1	.	TRBJ1-6	TGCGCCAGCAGCCACATACAGGGGGATTCACCCCTCCACTTT	CASSHIQGDSPLHF
.	TRBV19	.	TRBJ1-2	TGTGCCAGTAGTCCCCCGGGGGTAAGCTATGGCTACACCTTC	CASSPPGVSYGYTF
.	TRBV29-1	.	TRBJ1-4	TGCAGCGTTTCAGGGAGGAATGAAAAACTGTTTTTT	CSVSGRNEKLFF
.	TRBV10-3	.	TRBJ1-3	TGTGCCACCAGGGGAGGTGGGGCTAGCTCTGGAAACACCATATATTTT	CATRGGGASSGNTIYF
.	TRBV6-5	.	TRBJ2-7	TGTGCCAGCAGTTACTCGATTCCGGGTGCTGCCTACGAGCAGTACTTC	CASSYSIPGAAYEQYF
TRBD1	TRBV6-1	.	TRBJ2-1	TGTGCCACTCCACAGGGGGCGGGGAATGAGCAGTTCTTC	CATPQGAGNEQFF
.	TRBV18	.	TRBJ1-6	TGTGCCAGCTCACCATTCCCCGGAATTCGACACCGAAATTCACCCCTCCACTTT	CASSPFPGIRHRNSPLHF
.	TRBV27	once	TRBJ1-3	TGTGCCAGCAGTTCCCCCAGGGCGGGAAACACCATATATTTT	CASSSPRAGNTIYF
.	TRBV27	.	TRBJ2-5	TGTGCCAGCAGTTTATCACTATGGGAGACCCAGTACTTC	CASSLSLWETQYF
TRBD2	TRBV28	.	TRBJ2-1	TGTGCCAGCAGACCTAGCGGGACAAATGAGCAGTTCTTC	CASRPSGTNEQFF
TRBD2	TRBV11-2	.	TRBJ2-7	TGTGCCAGCAGCTTAGTTGGGACTAGCGGCGCCTACGAGCAGTACTTC	CASSLVGTSGAYEQYF
TRBD2	TRBV7-9	.	TRBJ2-2	TGTGCCAGCAGCTTAGGGGCCCTGCGGGAGTTGACCGGGGAGCTGTTTTTT	CASSLGALRELTGELFF
TRBD1	TRBV18	.	TRBJ1-1	TGTGCCAGCTCACCACTTGACAGGGGAACTGAAGCTTTCTTT	CASSPLDRGTEAFF
TRBD2	TRBV5-5	.	TRBJ2-3	TGTGCCAGCAGCGGGGGACGGGACTACGCAAAAGATACGCAGTATTTT	CASSGGRDYAKDTQYF